This T cell receptor (beta chain) was retrieved from a study of T cells expressing NK-cell markers. Looking at the study overall: From sorted CD3+CD56+NKG2C+, CD3+CD56+NKG2C- and CD3+CD56-NKG2C+ T cells came the TCR beta repertoires.

Study-level points and caveats: Dominant NKG2C+ clonotypes accounted for roughly 1.0-8% of CD8+ T cells in about six donors.

Worth noting for this clonotype: Antigen: not known.

Germline V gene data show CDR1 as KGHSH and CDR2 as LQKENI. This CDR3 spans 16 amino acids. What made the TCR beta cDNA was 5'RACE template switching with UMIs. TCRdb reprocessed the 5' RACE reads and keeps a single row for each CDR3 protein, giving no DNA. The repertoire shows 400,000 to 500,000 distinct CDR3 sequences; the top ten hold approximately 7%. The sequenced material came from blood T cells: a sorted CD56 or NKG2C T cell subset, CD4+ or CD8+ T cells, or bulk PBMC T cells (not recorded which). The chain uses TRBV18 and TRBJ2-6. The origin of this receptor is a woman aged 18 to 75 in good health. The CDR3 sequence: CASSPPTVAGANVLTF.